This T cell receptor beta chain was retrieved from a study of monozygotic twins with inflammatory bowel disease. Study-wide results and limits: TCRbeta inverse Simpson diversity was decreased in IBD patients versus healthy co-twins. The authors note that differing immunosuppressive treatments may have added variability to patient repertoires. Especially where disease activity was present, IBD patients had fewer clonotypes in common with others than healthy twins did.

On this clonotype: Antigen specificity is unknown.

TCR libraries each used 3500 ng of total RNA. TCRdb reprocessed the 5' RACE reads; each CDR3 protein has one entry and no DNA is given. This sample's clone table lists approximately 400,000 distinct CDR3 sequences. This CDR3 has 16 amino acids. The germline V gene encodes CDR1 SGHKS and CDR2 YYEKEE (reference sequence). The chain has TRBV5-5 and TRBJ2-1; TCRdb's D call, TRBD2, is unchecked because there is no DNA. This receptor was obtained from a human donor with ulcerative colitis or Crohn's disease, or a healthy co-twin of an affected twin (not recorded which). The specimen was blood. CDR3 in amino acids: CASSSGLAATVNEQFF.